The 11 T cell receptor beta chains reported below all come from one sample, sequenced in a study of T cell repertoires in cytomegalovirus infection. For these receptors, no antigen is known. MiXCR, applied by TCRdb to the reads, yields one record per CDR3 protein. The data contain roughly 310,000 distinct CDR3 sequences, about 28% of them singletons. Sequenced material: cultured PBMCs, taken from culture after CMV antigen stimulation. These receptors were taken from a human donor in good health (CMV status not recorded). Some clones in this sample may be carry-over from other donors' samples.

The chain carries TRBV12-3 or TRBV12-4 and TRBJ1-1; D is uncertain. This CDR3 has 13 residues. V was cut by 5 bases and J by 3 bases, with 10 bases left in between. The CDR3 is CASSPSGDTEAFF. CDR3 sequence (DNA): TGTGCCAGCAGTCCCAGTGGGGACACTGAAGCTTTCTTT.

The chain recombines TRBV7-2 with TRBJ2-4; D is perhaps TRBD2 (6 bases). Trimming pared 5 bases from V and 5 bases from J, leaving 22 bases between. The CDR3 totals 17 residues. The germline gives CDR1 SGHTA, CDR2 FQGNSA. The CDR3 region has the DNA TGTGCCAGCAGCCTTTCCGTTCTTGCAGGAGGGGAAAACATTCAGTACTTC. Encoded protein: CASSLSVLAGGENIQYF.

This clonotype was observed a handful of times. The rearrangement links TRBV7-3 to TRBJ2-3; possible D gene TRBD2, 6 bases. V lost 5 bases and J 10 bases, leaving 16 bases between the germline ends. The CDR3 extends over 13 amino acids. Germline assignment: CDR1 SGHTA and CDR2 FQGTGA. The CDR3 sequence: CASSPRMGGPQYF. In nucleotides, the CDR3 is TGTGCCAGCAGCCCCAGAATGGGGGGTCCGCAGTATTTT.

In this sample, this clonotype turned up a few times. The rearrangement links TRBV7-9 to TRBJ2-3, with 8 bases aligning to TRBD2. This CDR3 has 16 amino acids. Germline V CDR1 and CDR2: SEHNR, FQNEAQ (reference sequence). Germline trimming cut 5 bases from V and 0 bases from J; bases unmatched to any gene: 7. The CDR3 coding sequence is TGTGCCAGCAGCAACCGGACTAGCCCAAGCACAGATACGCAGTATTTT. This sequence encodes CASSNRTSPSTDTQYF. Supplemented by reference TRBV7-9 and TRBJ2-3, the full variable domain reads DTGVSQNPRHKITKRGQNVTFRCDPISEHNRLYWYRQTLGQGPEFLTYFQNEAQLEKSRLLSDRFSAERPKGSFSTLEIQRTEQGDSAMYLCASSNRTSPSTDTQYFGPGTRLTVL.

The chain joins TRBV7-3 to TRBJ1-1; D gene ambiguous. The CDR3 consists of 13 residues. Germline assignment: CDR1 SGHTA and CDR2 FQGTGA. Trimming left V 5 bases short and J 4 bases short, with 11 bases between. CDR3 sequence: CASSQEGLTEAFF. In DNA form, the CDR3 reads TGTGCCAGCAGCCAAGAGGGTCTCACTGAAGCTTTCTTT.

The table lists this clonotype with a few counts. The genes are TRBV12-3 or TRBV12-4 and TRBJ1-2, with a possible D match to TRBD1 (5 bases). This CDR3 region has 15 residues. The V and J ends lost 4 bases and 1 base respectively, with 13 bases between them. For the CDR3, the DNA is TGTGCCAGCAGTTGGTCAGGGACCCATAACTATGGCTACACCTTC. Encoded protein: CASSWSGTHNYGYTF.

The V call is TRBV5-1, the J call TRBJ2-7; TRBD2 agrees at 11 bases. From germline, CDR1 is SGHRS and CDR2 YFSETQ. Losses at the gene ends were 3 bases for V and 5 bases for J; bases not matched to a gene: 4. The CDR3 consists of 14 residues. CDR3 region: CASSSTSGTDEQYF. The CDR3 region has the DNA TGCGCCAGCAGCTCGACTAGCGGGACAGACGAGCAGTACTTC.

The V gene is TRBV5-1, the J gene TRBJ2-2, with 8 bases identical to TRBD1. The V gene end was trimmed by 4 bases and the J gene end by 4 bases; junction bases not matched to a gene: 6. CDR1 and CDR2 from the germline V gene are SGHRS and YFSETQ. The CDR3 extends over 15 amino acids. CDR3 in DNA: TGCGCCAGCAGCCCTGACAGGGGAAGCACCGGGGAGCTGTTTTTT. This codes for CASSPDRGSTGELFF. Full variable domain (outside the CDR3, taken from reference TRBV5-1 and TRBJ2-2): KAGVTQTPRYLIKTRGQQVTLSCSPISGHRSVSWYQQTPGQGLQFLFEYFSETQRNKGNFPGRFSGRQFSNSRSEMNVSTLELGDSALYLCASSPDRGSTGELFFGEGSRLTVL.

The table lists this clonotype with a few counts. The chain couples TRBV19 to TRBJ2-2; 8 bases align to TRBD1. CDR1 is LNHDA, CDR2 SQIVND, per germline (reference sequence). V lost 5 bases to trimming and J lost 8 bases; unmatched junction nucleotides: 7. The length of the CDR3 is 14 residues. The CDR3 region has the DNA TGTGCCAGTAGTGTATTCCGGGACAGGGGGGAGCTGTTTTTT. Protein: CASSVFRDRGELFF.

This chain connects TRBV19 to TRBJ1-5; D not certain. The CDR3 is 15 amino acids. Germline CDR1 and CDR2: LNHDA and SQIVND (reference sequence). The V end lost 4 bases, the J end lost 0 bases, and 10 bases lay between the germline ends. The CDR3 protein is CASSRAVYSNQPQHF. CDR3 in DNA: TGTGCCAGTAGTAGGGCCGTCTATAGCAATCAGCCCCAGCATTTT.

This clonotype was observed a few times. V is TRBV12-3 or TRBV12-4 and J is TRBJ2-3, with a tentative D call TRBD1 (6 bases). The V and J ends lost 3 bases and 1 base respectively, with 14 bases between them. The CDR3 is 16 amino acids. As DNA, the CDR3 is TGTGCCAGCAGTTTCAGCGTCCCAGGGGGCACAGATACGCAGTATTTT. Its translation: CASSFSVPGGTDTQYF.